The clone carrying this T cell receptor beta chain was observed once. The same CDR3 can be traced to other DNA sequences in this sample. The data are from a study of cytomegalovirus exposure and HLA in healthy donors. The data were produced by immunoSEQ multiplex PCR, yet TCRdb's version contains in-frame clones alone and is incomplete. The top ten hold 2% to 2.5% of the sample, which has some 240,000 clones, around 86% seen once. CDR1 is SGHNT, CDR2 YYREEE, per germline (reference sequence). The CDR3 is 13 amino acids. Trimming took off 1 base at V and 2 bases at J, with 4 bases between the two ends.

The sequencing input was PBMCs. This sequence joins TRBV5-4 and TRBJ1-5, with D unclear. The receptor's source is a woman younger than 30 in good health and CMV-seropositive. The CDR3 DNA reads TGTGCCAGCAGCTTGAGCGGCAATCAGCCCCAGCATTTT. Protein sequence: CASSLSGNQPQHF.